The rows below give T cell receptor beta chains drawn from one sample of a study of T-cell memory formation after mild COVID-19. TCRdb re-analysed the 5' RACE reads in MiXCR, keeping a single row per CDR3 protein. The data contain 200,000 or so distinct CDR3 sequences, approximately 10% of them singletons. Sequenced material: PBMCs or a T cell subset sorted from them (not recorded which). All receptors derive from a man between 18 and 35 years old who had mild COVID-19 (a few samples of this study predate the infection). Cell type and time point are not known. Both conserved end residues are part of each CDR3. D genes are given only for firm matches. Expanded clones get a size class; other rows say once, few or many, or leave the size out.

V	size	D	length	J	CDR3	DNA
TRBV15	NA	TRBD1	18	TRBJ2-6	CATSRDLGTGSGANVLTF	TGTGCCACCAGCAGAGATCTGGGGACAGGGTCTGGGGCCAACGTCCTGACTTTC
TRBV7-9	few	NA	12	TRBJ1-5	CASSWVSGPQHF	TGTGCCAGCAGCTGGGTTTCAGGGCCCCAGCATTTT
TRBV3-1	NA	NA	12	TRBJ1-1	CASSQGGRLAFF	TGTGCCAGCAGCCAAGGGGGCAGACTAGCTTTCTTT
TRBV12-3/TRBV12-4	NA	TRBD1	15	TRBJ2-7	CASSSRQGRNYEQYF	TGTGCCAGCAGTTCCCGACAGGGCCGAAACTACGAGCAGTACTTC
TRBV5-1	NA	NA	13	TRBJ1-5	CASSLGVRQPQHF	TGCGCCAGCAGCTTGGGGGTGCGTCAGCCCCAGCATTTT
TRBV7-8	few	NA	14	TRBJ1-2	CASSLVQRNYGYTF	TGTGCCAGCAGCTTAGTACAGAGAAACTATGGCTACACCTTC
TRBV11-2	few	NA	13	TRBJ2-2	CASSLKGGGELFF	TGTGCCAGCAGCTTAAAGGGCGGCGGGGAGCTGTTTTTT
TRBV5-1	many	NA	16	TRBJ1-6	CASSQTPGAINSPLHF	TGCGCCAGCAGCCAAACCCCCGGAGCTATCAATTCACCCCTCCACTTT
TRBV7-9	few	NA	14	TRBJ1-6	CASSSPGSNSPLHF	TGTGCCAGCAGCTCCCCGGGGAGTAATTCACCCCTCCACTTT
TRBV12-3/TRBV12-4	many	TRBD2	15	TRBJ2-1	CASSLRLAEYNEQFF	TGTGCCAGCAGTTTACGACTAGCGGAGTACAATGAGCAGTTCTTC
TRBV4-3	NA	NA	16	TRBJ2-3	CASSQDYHLDTDTQYF	TGCGCCAGCAGCCAAGATTATCACTTAGACACAGATACGCAGTATTTT
TRBV27	few	TRBD1	18	TRBJ1-6	CASSLNGVQGVLHSPLHF	TGTGCCAGCAGTTTAAATGGCGTACAGGGGGTATTACATTCACCCCTCCACTTT
TRBV12-3/TRBV12-4	NA	NA	11	TRBJ2-7	CASSRGSEQYF	TGTGCCAGCAGCCGAGGTTCCGAGCAGTACTTC
TRBV7-9	few	NA	15	TRBJ2-1	CASSIALASYNEQFF	TGTGCCAGCAGCATCGCACTAGCCTCATACAATGAGCAGTTCTTC
TRBV18	NA	NA	14	TRBJ2-3	CASSPQHGSDTQYF	TGTGCCAGCTCACCACAACATGGATCAGATACGCAGTATTTT
TRBV11-2	few	NA	16	TRBJ2-3	CASSLNLAGSTDTQYF	TGTGCCAGCAGCTTAAATCTGGCGGGGAGCACAGATACGCAGTATTTT
TRBV24-1	NA	NA	14	TRBJ2-1	CATSDSGFSNEQFF	TGTGCCACCAGTGATTCCGGCTTCAGCAATGAGCAGTTCTTC
TRBV10-3	NA	TRBD2	14	TRBJ2-7	CAISGAGGPGEQYF	TGTGCCATCAGTGGAGCGGGGGGGCCGGGGGAGCAGTACTTC